This passage covers 9 T cell receptor beta chains from one sample sequenced in a study of Ad26.COV2.S vaccination and SARS-CoV-2 variants. The protocol was immunoSEQ multiplex PCR, while the TCRdb copy is restricted to in-frame clones and leaves out a portion. The repertoire holds 380,000 or so clones, with about 87% as singletons. The treatment here: around 19 received Ad26.COV2.S at low or high dose, single or two shots; several received placebo; per-sample allocation not given. Sampling was performed 63 days after the first vaccine or placebo injection. The sequenced sample was peripheral blood, obtained in a trial of Ad26.COV2.S vaccine versus placebo. The receptors here all came from a person aged 18 to 59 who received the Ad26.COV2.S COVID-19 vaccine or a placebo.

The V call is TRBV2, the J call TRBJ1-1; no reliable D call. V lost 8 bases and J 5 bases, leaving 12 bases between the germline ends. Germline V gives CDR1 SNHLY, CDR2 FYNNEI. The CDR3 contains 12 residues. The chain's CDR3 is CASADGRTEAFF. CDR3 coding DNA: TGTGCCAGCGCGGACGGTCGGACTGAAGCTTTCTTT.

The chain combines TRBV28 with TRBJ2-1; D remains ambiguous. With 1 base removed from V and 5 bases from J, the gap between germline ends came to 3 bases. The CDR3 totals 12 residues. Germline CDR1 MDHEN, CDR2 SYDVKM. The CDR3 DNA reads as TGTGCCAGCAGTTTATTAAACAATGAGCAGTTCTTC. The encoded protein is CASSLLNNEQFF. The full variable domain, completed using reference TRBV28 and TRBJ2-1, is DVKVTQSSRYLVKRTGEKVFLECVQDMDHENMFWYRQDPGLGLRLIYFSYDVKMKEKGDIPEGYSVSREKKERFSLILESASTNQTSMYLCASSLLNNEQFFGPGTRLTVL.

The rearrangement uses TRBV9 and TRBJ2-5; tentatively, D is TRBD1 or TRBD2 (5 bases each). Trimming shortened V by 4 bases and J by 4 bases, and 14 bases separated the two germline ends. The CDR3 extends over 14 amino acids. CDR1 and CDR2 (germline): SGDLS, YYNGEE. CDR3 sequence (DNA): TGTGCCAGCAGCATGGGACCTTCCGGAGAGACCCAGTACTTC. The encoded protein is CASSMGPSGETQYF.

The count of this clone is one. The J gene is TRBJ1-5, the V gene TRBV19, with D perhaps TRBD1 (5 bases). The CDR3 has 15 residues. Trimming removed 5 bases at V and 0 bases at J, with 11 bases between. Germline-derived CDR1 and CDR2 are LNHDA and SQIVND (reference sequence). The CDR3 protein is CASSPMTASNQPQHF. CDR3 sequence (DNA): TGTGCCAGTAGTCCGATGACAGCTAGCAATCAGCCCCAGCATTTT.

The genes are TRBV6-2 or TRBV6-3 and TRBJ1-1; possible D gene TRBD1, 6 bases. V lost 0 bases to trimming and J lost 5 bases, with 19 bases between them. Germline V CDR1 and CDR2: MNHEY, SVGEGT. The CDR3 spans 17 residues. The CDR3 nucleotides read TGTGCCAGCAGTTACTCCAGACAGGATCCCGCGGGGACTGAAGCTTTCTTT. This sequence encodes CASSYSRQDPAGTEAFF.

CDR3 residues: CASSQEPRHGYTF. The CDR3 nucleotides read TGTGCCAGCAGCCAAGAGCCGAGGCATGGCTACACCTTC. This rearrangement joins TRBV14 to TRBJ1-2; no clear D. The CDR3 totals 13 residues. In germline, CDR1 is SGHDN, CDR2 FVKESK. V gave up 0 bases and J gave up 6 bases, with 8 bases separating them. Full variable domain (rest looked up from reference TRBV14 and TRBJ1-2): EAGVTQFPSHSVIEKGQTVTLRCDPISGHDNLYWYRRVMGKEIKFLLHFVKESKQDESGMPNNRFLAERTGGTYSTLKVQPAELEDSGVYFCASSQEPRHGYTFGSGTRLTVV.

The rearrangement uses TRBV27 and TRBJ2-2; the match to TRBD2 covers 10 bases. Per germline, CDR1 MNHEY and CDR2 SMNVEV (reference sequence). J gave up 6 bases and V 8 bases, and 9 bases lay outside the gene matches. The CDR3 loop spans 15 amino acids. CDR3 bases: TGTGCCAGCGGGGTAGCGGGAGGAGTCGCCGGGGAGCTGTTTTTT. Translating it yields CASGVAGGVAGELFF.

The chain recombines TRBV15 with TRBJ1-2; 11 bases are a match to TRBD1. V was pared by 0 bases and J by 6 bases, with 0 bases of the junction left unmatched. CDR3 length equals 14 residues. Germline CDR1 and CDR2: LNHNV and YYDKDF (reference sequence). The CDR3, as DNA: TGTGCCACCAGCAGAGAGGACAGGGGGCATGGCTACACCTTC. Encoded protein: CATSREDRGHGYTF.

The chain links TRBV30 to TRBJ2-5; D unclear. Germline loops: CDR1 GTSNPN, CDR2 SVGIG (reference sequence). The V end was cut by 1 base, the J end by 11 bases, with 11 bases between. The CDR3 consists of 11 residues. The chain's CDR3 is CAWSEEVTQYF. CDR3 bases: TGTGCCTGGAGTGAAGAGGTGACTCAGTACTTC.